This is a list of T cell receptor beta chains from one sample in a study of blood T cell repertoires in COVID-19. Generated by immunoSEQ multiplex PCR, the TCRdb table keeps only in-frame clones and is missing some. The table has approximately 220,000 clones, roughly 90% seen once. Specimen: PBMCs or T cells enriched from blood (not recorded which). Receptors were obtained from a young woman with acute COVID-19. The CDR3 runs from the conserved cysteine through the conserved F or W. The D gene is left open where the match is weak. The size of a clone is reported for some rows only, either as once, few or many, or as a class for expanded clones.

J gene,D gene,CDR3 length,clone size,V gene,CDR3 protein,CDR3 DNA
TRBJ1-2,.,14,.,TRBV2,CASSGQIEVYGYTF,TGTGCCAGCAGCGGCCAGATTGAGGTCTATGGCTACACCTTC
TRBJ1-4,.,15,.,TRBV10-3,CAISDQAAQDEKLFF,TGTGCCATCAGTGACCAGGCAGCTCAAGATGAAAAACTGTTTTTT
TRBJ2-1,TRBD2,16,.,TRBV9,CASSVASSGGALEQFF,TGTGCCAGCAGCGTAGCTTCTAGCGGGGGGGCCTTAGAGCAGTTCTTC
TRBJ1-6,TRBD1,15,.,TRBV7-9,CASSPTDRGDSPLHF,TGTGCCAGCAGCCCAACCGACAGGGGCGATTCACCCCTCCACTTT
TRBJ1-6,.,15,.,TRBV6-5,CASSPREAGNSPLHF,TGTGCCAGCAGTCCCCGAGAGGCTGGGAATTCACCCCTCCACTTT
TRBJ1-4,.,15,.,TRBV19,CASSPTVWVVEKLFF,TGTGCCAGTAGTCCGACAGTCTGGGTGGTTGAAAAACTGTTTTTT
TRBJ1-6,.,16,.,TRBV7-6,CASSNLQGPQSSPLHF,TGTGCCAGCAGCAATTTGCAGGGCCCCCAGAGTTCACCCCTCCACTTT
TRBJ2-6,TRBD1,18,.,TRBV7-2,CASSLRQGLLSGANVLTF,TGTGCCAGCAGCTTGCGACAGGGGCTCCTAAGTGGGGCCAACGTCCTGACTTTC
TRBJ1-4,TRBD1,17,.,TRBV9,CASSVAGGDRSNEKLFF,TGTGCCAGCAGCGTAGCGGGCGGGGACAGGTCTAATGAAAAACTGTTTTTT
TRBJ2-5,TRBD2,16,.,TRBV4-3,CASSQGSGGDKETQYF,TGCGCCAGCAGCCAAGGAAGCGGGGGGGATAAAGAGACCCAGTACTTC
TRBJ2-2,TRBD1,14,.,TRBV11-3,CASSPGTVTGELFF,TGTGCCAGCAGCCCCGGGACAGTAACCGGGGAGCTGTTTTTT
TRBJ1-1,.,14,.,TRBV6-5,CASIASIMNTEAFF,TGTGCCAGCATAGCCAGCATTATGAACACTGAAGCTTTCTTT
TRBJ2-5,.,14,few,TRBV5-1,CASSLGTGIETQYF,TGCGCCAGCAGCTTGGGTACAGGGATAGAGACCCAGTACTTC
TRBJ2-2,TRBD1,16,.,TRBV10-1,CASSKTGTGLDGELFF,TGCGCTAGCAGTAAAACCGGGACAGGGTTGGACGGGGAGCTGTTTTTT
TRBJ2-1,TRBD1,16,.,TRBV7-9,CASSLAAGGKHNEQFF,TGTGCCAGCAGCTTAGCGGCAGGGGGAAAACACAATGAGCAGTTCTTC
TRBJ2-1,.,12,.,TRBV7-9,CASSLVYNEQFF,TGTGCCAGCAGCTTAGTATACAATGAGCAGTTCTTC
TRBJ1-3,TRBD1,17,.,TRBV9,CASSSTARQGGGNTIYF,TGTGCCAGCAGCTCCACTGCTAGACAGGGTGGTGGAAACACCATATATTTT
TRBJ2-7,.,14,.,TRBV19,CASSSLSGFYEQYF,TGTGCCAGTAGTTCCCTGAGCGGGTTTTACGAGCAGTACTTC
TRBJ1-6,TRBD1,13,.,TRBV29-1,CSVADRENSPLHF,TGCAGCGTTGCTGACAGGGAAAATTCACCCCTCCACTTT
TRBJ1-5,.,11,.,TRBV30,CAWSAEGPQHF,TGTGCCTGGAGTGCCGAGGGGCCCCAGCATTTT
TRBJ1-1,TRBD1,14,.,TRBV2,CASSQGGVGAEAFF,TGTGCCAGCAGCCAAGGGGGCGTCGGTGCTGAAGCTTTCTTT
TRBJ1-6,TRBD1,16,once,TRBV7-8,CASSRLRARGYSPLHF,TGTGCCAGCAGCCGACTTAGGGCCAGGGGGTATTCACCCCTCCACTTT
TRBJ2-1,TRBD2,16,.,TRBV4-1,CASSHPGRVGGGEQFF,TGCGCCAGCAGTCACCCGGGGAGGGTCGGTGGTGGTGAGCAGTTCTTC
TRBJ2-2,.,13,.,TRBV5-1,CASSPPRSGELFF,TGCGCCAGCAGCCCGCCTAGGTCCGGGGAGCTGTTTTTT
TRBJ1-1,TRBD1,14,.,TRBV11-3,CASSLGTGETEAFF,TGTGCCAGCAGCTTAGGGACAGGGGAGACTGAAGCTTTCTTT
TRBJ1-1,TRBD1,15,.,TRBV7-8,CASSLGPGTEFEAFF,TGTGCCAGCAGCTTAGGTCCGGGGACAGAGTTTGAAGCTTTCTTT
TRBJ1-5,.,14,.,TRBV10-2,CASRLGGSNQPQHF,TGCGCCAGCAGACTCGGGGGGTCAAATCAGCCCCAGCATTTT
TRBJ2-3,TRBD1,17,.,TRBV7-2,CASSLDQRTGATDTQYF,TGTGCCAGCAGCTTAGATCAAAGGACAGGGGCCACAGATACGCAGTATTTT
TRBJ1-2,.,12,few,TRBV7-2,CASSLVEYGYTF,TGTGCCAGCAGCTTAGTAGAGTATGGCTACACCTTC
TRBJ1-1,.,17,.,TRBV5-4,CASSGYRNGQRTEEAFF,TGTGCCAGCAGCGGATACAGAAATGGACAGCGGACCGAGGAAGCTTTCTTT
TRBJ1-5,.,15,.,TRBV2,CASSIEGGIGQPQHF,TGTGCCAGCAGCATCGAGGGGGGGATCGGTCAGCCCCAGCATTTT
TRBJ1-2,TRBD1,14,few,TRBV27,CASKLGQGVYGYTF,TGTGCCAGCAAGCTGGGACAGGGAGTCTATGGCTACACCTTC
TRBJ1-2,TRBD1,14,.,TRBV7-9,CASSPRDRGQGYTF,TGTGCCAGCAGCCCGAGGGACAGGGGGCAAGGCTACACCTTC
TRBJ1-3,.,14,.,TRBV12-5,CASGLAYSGNTIYF,TGTGCTAGTGGTTTGGCCTACTCCGGAAACACCATATATTTT
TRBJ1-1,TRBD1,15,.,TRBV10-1,CASSGRTGETTEAFF,TGCGCCAGCAGTGGGAGGACAGGGGAGACCACTGAAGCTTTCTTT